The 3 T cell receptor delta chains in this list originate from one sample, sequenced in a study of gamma-delta chains in newborns, infants, children. TCRdb redid the clone calls on the reads with CATT. The sample consists of approximately 7,000 delta-chain clones, approximately 11% of them appearing once. Sequencing was performed on blood. All receptors derive from a child who was a newborn, infant or young child, either healthy, febrile or measles-vaccinated (not recorded which).

This clone was detected only a few times. V and J are TRDV2 and TRDJ3; 8 bases line up with TRDD3. The CDR3 runs 18 residues. Germline CDR1 GEAIGNYY, CDR2 EKD. V lost 0 bases, J lost 0 bases, and 3 bases stayed unmatched. Written as DNA, the CDR3 is TGTGCCTGTGACACCGCGGGGGATAGCTCCTGGGACACCCGACAGATGTTTTTC. The encoded protein is CACDTAGDSSWDTRQMFF.

The chain carries TRDV2 and TRDJ1; 8 bases match TRDD3. Germline CDR1 and CDR2: GEAIGNYY and EKD. V trimming: 0 bases; J trimming: 3 bases; junction bases outside the gene matches: 20. This CDR3 comprises 20 residues. In nucleotides, the CDR3 is TGTGCCTGTGACACCGTGGGGACTACTGGGGGTCCTGTACACCCCGATAAACTCATCTTT. Translation: CACDTVGTTGGPVHPDKLIF.

This sequence joins TRDV2 and TRDJ1; a weak D match, TRDD3 (6 bases). TCRdb offers no J gene call, so here the DNA was matched to germline to obtain one. CDR1 is GEAIGNYY and CDR2 is EKD in the germline V gene. Trimming removed 0 bases from V and 1 base from J, with 17 bases in between. CDR3 length equals 17 residues. The chain's CDR3 is CACDTIGGGTTTDKLIF. CDR3 DNA: TGTGCCTGTGACACCATAGGGGGGGGAACAACCACCGATAAACTCATCTTT.